Shown below are 19 T cell receptor beta chains from a single sample sequenced in a study of blood T cell repertoires in COVID-19. TCRdb keeps only in-frame clones here, not all; method: immunoSEQ multiplex PCR. The sample gives 26,000 or so clones, roughly 90% of which show up once; less than 8.5% is in the top ten. The sequenced sample was peripheral blood. Every receptor here comes from a human donor in a cohort sampled during active COVID-19.

CDR3 sequence: CASSSRDPRETQYF. The CDR3 nucleotides are TGTGCCAGCAGCTCCCGGGATCCCAGGGAGACCCAGTACTTC. The chain carries TRBV7-9 and TRBJ2-5; D might be TRBD2 (5 bases). Germline CDR1 SEHNR, CDR2 FQNEAQ (reference sequence). The CDR3 runs to 14 residues. V dropped 4 bases and J dropped 5 bases, with 14 bases sitting between them.

J is TRBJ1-5 and V is TRBV5-8, with 7 bases aligning to TRBD1. Germline V lookup: CDR1 SGHTS, CDR2 YDEGEE. The CDR3 is 14 amino acids. V was clipped by 3 bases and J by 7 bases; unmatched bases: 7. The CDR3 DNA is TGTGCCAGCAGCTCCGACAGGGCAGAACAGCCCCAGCATTTT. The encoded protein is CASSSDRAEQPQHF.

The sample holds a few counts of this clone. The V and J genes are TRBV23-1 and TRBJ2-1; 7 bases fit TRBD2. TRBV23-1 is recorded as an ORF, its role being uncertain. V dropped 0 bases and J dropped 4; count of bases not matched to a gene: 21. This CDR3 is 21 amino acids long. The CDR3 sequence: CASSQSLPGRLEGGRYNEQFF. CDR3 bases: TGCGCCAGCAGTCAATCTCTCCCAGGGCGCTTGGAGGGAGGGCGGTACAATGAGCAGTTCTTC.

The chain is built from TRBV4-3 and TRBJ2-3; D is uncertain. The CDR3 runs 13 residues. V gave up 2 bases and J gave up 4 bases, with 7 bases separating them. The germline V gene has CDR1 LGHNA and CDR2 YSLEER. The CDR3, as DNA: TGCGCCAGCAGCCAAACTATTGCAGATACGCAGTATTTT. Its protein product is CASSQTIADTQYF.

The J gene is TRBJ2-7, the V gene TRBV29-1; tentatively, D is TRBD2 (6 bases). Germline values: CDR1 SQVTM, CDR2 ANQGSEA. Trimming stripped 3 bases from V and 5 bases from J, with 20 bases between. The length of the CDR3 is 15 residues. CDR3: CSVELLRGVMNEQYF. CDR3 coding DNA: TGCAGCGTTGAGCTTCTGCGGGGAGTAATGAACGAGCAGTACTTC.

The genes are TRBV6-6 and TRBJ1-5; TRBD1 might be the D (6 bases). The V gene's germline CDR1 is MNHNY and CDR2 SVGAGI (reference sequence). The CDR3 loop spans 14 amino acids. Trimming took off 6 bases at V and 7 bases at J, with 16 bases between the two ends. CDR3 sequence (DNA): TGTGCCAGCAGCCGGGACAACGTAGAGCAGCCCCAGCATTTT. Protein: CASSRDNVEQPQHF.

The chain combines TRBV5-1 with TRBJ2-7, with 9 bases fitting TRBD2. Trimming cost V 4 bases and J 5 bases; bases outside gene matches: 7. CDR3 size: 14 residues. The V gene's germline CDR1 is SGHRS and CDR2 YFSETQ. This CDR3 reads CASSPGTSLHEQYF. DNA of the CDR3: TGCGCCAGCAGCCCCGGGACTAGCCTCCACGAGCAGTACTTC.

The chain recombines TRBV5-1 with TRBJ1-6; TRBD1 matches 9 bases. Germline V CDR1 and CDR2: SGHRS, YFSETQ. The CDR3 extends over 15 amino acids. V shed 4 bases, J shed 9 bases, and the junction held 8 bases outside the gene matches. CDR3 sequence reads: CASSGGGQGTSPLHF. In DNA form, the CDR3 reads TGCGCCAGCAGCGGAGGGGGACAGGGTACTTCACCCCTCCACTTT. Full variable domain (outside the CDR3, taken from reference TRBV5-1 and TRBJ1-6): KAGVTQTPRYLIKTRGQQVTLSCSPISGHRSVSWYQQTPGQGLQFLFEYFSETQRNKGNFPGRFSGRQFSNSRSEMNVSTLELGDSALYLCASSGGGQGTSPLHFGNGTRLTVT.

The chain links TRBV5-1 to TRBJ2-7, with 8 bases identical to TRBD2. The CDR3 loop spans 14 amino acids. Germline loops: CDR1 SGHRS, CDR2 YFSETQ. With 0 bases clipped from V and 6 bases from J, the junction kept 5 bases outside the gene matches. The CDR3 bases are TGCGCCAGCAGCTTGGAGACTAGCGTTGGCGAGCAGTACTTC. Its protein product is CASSLETSVGEQYF. Full variable domain (remainder filled in from reference TRBV5-1 and TRBJ2-7): KAGVTQTPRYLIKTRGQQVTLSCSPISGHRSVSWYQQTPGQGLQFLFEYFSETQRNKGNFPGRFSGRQFSNSRSEMNVSTLELGDSALYLCASSLETSVGEQYFGPGTRLTVT.

The V call is TRBV12-3 or TRBV12-4, the J call TRBJ1-1; a possible D gene is TRBD1 (6 bases). This CDR3 comprises 12 residues. The V end was cut by 3 bases, the J end by 8 bases, with 10 bases between. CDR3 DNA: TGTGCCAGCAGTTTCACCGACAGGGAAGCTTTCTTT. Protein sequence: CASSFTDREAFF.

There are a few counts of this clone. CDR3 DNA: TGTGCCAGCTTGCGGGATCTCAGCAATCAGCCCCAGCATTTT. This gives the protein CASLRDLSNQPQHF. The chain combines TRBV2 with TRBJ1-5, with D unresolved. V was cut by 8 bases and J by 1 base, with 12 bases left in between. Germline V lookup: CDR1 SNHLY, CDR2 FYNNEI. CDR3 size: 14 residues.

The V call is TRBV11-2, the J call TRBJ2-1; 11 bases match TRBD2. Germline V lookup: CDR1 SGHAT, CDR2 FQNNGV. With 5 bases clipped from V and 4 bases from J, the junction kept 4 bases outside the gene matches. The CDR3 has 15 amino acids. The CDR3 bases are TGTGCCAGCAGCACCGGGACTAGCGGTTACAATGAGCAGTTCTTC. Protein product: CASSTGTSGYNEQFF.

In its sample, this clone was seen a few times. The chain links TRBV5-6 to TRBJ1-6; TRBD1 is a possible D gene (5 bases). This CDR3 contains 15 residues. Germline V lookup: CDR1 SGHDT, CDR2 YYEEEE. Trimming removed 2 bases at V and 15 bases at J, with 21 bases between. The CDR3 DNA reads as TGTGCCAGCAGCTTATACGGACGCTCAGGGTCGGTCCTCCACTTT. It encodes CASSLYGRSGSVLHF.

The gene calls are TRBV7-2 and TRBJ1-1, with a weak D call TRBD1 (6 bases). Germline CDR1 is SGHTA and CDR2 is FQGNSA. There are 14 residues in the CDR3. Between the trimmed V and J ends, which lost 5 bases and 6 bases, there was a span of 16 bases. CDR3 coding DNA: TGTGCCAGCAGCCCGGCCGGGACACTTTCTGAAGCTTTCTTT. Translated: CASSPAGTLSEAFF.

The chain couples TRBV27 to TRBJ2-7, with a weak D call TRBD2 (5 bases). In germline, CDR1 is MNHEY, CDR2 SMNVEV (reference sequence). Trimming cost V 4 bases and J 3 bases, with 16 bases left between them. The CDR3 covers 15 residues. The CDR3 loop is CASSSPGGSFYEQYF. In DNA, the CDR3 is TGTGCCAGCAGTTCCCCAGGTGGGAGTTTCTACGAGCAGTACTTC.

J is TRBJ1-6 and V is TRBV6-5; the D gene is possibly TRBD1 (6 bases). CDR3 length: 13 amino acids. Germline V lookup: CDR1 MNHEY, CDR2 SVGAGI. The ends were cut back, 6 bases at V and 14 bases at J, with 17 bases in the middle. The CDR3 here is CASRDQGPQSLHF. The CDR3 nucleotides read TGTGCCAGCAGAGATCAGGGGCCACAGTCCCTCCACTTT.

This chain uses TRBV5-1 with TRBJ2-3; tentatively, D is TRBD1 (6 bases). In germline, CDR1 is SGHRS, CDR2 YFSETQ. The CDR3 is 17 amino acids. V was pared by 0 bases and J by 4 bases, with 18 bases between. CDR3 in amino acids: CASSLDLLGAQADTQYF. The CDR3 DNA is TGCGCCAGCAGCTTGGACCTGTTGGGGGCGCAGGCAGATACGCAGTATTTT.

V is TRBV19 and J is TRBJ1-6; the match to TRBD1 covers 7 bases. Germline loops: CDR1 LNHDA, CDR2 SQIVND (reference sequence). The junction had 10 bases not matched to a gene; V was cut back by 5 bases and J by 9 bases. This CDR3 has 15 residues. CDR3 in DNA: TGTGCCAGTAGTCGAGGCTTGCGACAGGGTTCACCCCTCCACTTT. This codes for CASSRGLRQGSPLHF.

The chain uses TRBV2 and TRBJ1-1, with 10 bases fitting TRBD1. The CDR3 totals 13 residues. From germline, CDR1 is SNHLY and CDR2 FYNNEI. The trim removed 10 bases at V and 4 bases at J, leaving 6 bases unmatched. CDR3 residues: CATRDRGSTEAFF. The CDR3 DNA sequence: TGTGCCACCCGGGACAGGGGTTCCACTGAAGCTTTCTTT.